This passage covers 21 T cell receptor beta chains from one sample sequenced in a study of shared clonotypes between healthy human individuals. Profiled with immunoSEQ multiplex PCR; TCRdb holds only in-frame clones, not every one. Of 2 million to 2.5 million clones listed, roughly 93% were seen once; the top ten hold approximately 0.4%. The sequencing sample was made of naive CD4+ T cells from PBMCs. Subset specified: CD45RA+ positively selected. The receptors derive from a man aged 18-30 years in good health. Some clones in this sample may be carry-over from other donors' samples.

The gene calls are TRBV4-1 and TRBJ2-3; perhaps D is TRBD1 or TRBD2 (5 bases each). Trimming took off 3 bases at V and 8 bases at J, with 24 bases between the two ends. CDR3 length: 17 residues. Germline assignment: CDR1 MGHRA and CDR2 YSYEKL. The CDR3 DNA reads TGCGCCAGCAGCCACCCCCGGGACCGCGGTGGGGCCGCTACGCAGTATTTT. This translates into CASSHPRDRGGAATQYF.

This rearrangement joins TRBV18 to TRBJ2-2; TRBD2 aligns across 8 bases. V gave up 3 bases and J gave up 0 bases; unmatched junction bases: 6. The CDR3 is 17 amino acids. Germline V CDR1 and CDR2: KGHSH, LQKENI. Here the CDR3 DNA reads TGTGCCAGCTCACCGTCAGCGGGACTAGCGAACACCGGGGAGCTGTTTTTT. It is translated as CASSPSAGLANTGELFF. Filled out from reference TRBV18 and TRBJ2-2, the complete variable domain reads NAGVMQNPRHLVRRRGQEARLRCSPMKGHSHVYWYRQLPEEGLKFMVYLQKENIIDESGMPKERFSAEFPKEGPSILRIQQVVRGDSAAYFCASSPSAGLANTGELFFGEGSRLTVL.

The CDR3 reads CASSTVGVGYGYTF. CDR3 bases: TGTGCCAGTAGTACCGTCGGGGTAGGCTATGGCTACACCTTC. This sequence joins TRBV19 and TRBJ1-2; D not resolved. The CDR3 totals 14 residues. V was trimmed by 4 bases and J by 4 bases, leaving 13 bases between them. The germline gives CDR1 LNHDA, CDR2 SQIVND (reference sequence).

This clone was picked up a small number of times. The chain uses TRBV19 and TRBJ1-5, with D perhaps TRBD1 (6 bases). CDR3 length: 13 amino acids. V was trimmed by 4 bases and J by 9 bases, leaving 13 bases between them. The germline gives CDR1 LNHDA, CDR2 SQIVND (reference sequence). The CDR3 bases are TGTGCCAGTAGTACAAGGGACATCCGGCCCCAGCATTTT. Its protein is CASSTRDIRPQHF.

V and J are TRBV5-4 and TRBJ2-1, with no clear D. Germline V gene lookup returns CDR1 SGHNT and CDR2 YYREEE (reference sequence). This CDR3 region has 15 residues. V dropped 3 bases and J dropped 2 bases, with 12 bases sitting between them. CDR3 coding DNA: TGTGCCAGCAGCTCTCTGACGGAAACCTACAATGAGCAGTTCTTC. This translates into CASSSLTETYNEQFF.

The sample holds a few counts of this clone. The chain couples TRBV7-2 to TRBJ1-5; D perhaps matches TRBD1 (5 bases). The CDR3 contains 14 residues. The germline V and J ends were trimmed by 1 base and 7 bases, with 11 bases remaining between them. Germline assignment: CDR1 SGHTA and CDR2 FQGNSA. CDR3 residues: CASSLEGRVQPQHF. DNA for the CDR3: TGTGCCAGCAGCTTAGAGGGCAGGGTCCAGCCCCAGCATTTT.

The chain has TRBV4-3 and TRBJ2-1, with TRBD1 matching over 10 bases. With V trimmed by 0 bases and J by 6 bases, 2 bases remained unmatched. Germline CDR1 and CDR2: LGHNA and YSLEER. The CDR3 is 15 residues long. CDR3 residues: CASSQDGTGVNEQFF. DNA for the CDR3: TGCGCCAGCAGCCAAGACGGGACAGGGGTCAATGAGCAGTTCTTC.

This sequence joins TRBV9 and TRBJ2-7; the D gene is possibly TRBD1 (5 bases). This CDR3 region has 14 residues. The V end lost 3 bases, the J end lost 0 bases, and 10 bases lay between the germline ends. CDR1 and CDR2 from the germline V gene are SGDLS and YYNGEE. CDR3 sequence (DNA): TGTGCCAGCAGCGCCGGACACCGCTCCTACGAGCAGTACTTC. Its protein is CASSAGHRSYEQYF.

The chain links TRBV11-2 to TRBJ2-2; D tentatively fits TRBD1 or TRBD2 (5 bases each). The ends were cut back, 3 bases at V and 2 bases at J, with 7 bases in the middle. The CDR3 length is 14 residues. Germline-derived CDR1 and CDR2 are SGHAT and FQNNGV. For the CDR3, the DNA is TGTGCCAGCAGCTTTGGGACCAACACCGGGGAGCTGTTTTTT. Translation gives CASSFGTNTGELFF. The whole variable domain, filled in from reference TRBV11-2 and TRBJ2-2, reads EAGVAQSPRYKIIEKRQSVAFWCNPISGHATLYWYQQILGQGPKLLIQFQNNGVVDDSQLPKDRFSAERLKGVDSTLKIQPAKLEDSAVYLCASSFGTNTGELFFGEGSRLTVL.

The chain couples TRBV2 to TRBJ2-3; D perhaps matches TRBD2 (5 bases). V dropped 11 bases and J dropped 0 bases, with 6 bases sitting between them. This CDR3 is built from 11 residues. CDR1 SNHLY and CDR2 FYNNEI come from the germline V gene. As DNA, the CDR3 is TGTGCCGGGAGAAGCACAGATACGCAGTATTTT. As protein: CAGRSTDTQYF. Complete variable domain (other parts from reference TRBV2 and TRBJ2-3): EPEVTQTPSHQVTQMGQEVILRCVPISNHLYFYWYRQILGQKVEFLVSFYNNEISEKSEIFDDQFSVERPDGSNFTLKIRSTKLEDSAMYFCAGRSTDTQYFGPGTRLTVL.

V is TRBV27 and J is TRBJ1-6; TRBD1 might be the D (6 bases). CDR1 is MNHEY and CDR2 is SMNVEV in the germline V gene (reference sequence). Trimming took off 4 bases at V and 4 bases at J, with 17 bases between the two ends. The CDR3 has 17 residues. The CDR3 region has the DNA TGTGCCAGCAGTTCACAGGGAGGGTGGGGTTATAATTCACCCCTCCACTTT. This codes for CASSSQGGWGYNSPLHF.

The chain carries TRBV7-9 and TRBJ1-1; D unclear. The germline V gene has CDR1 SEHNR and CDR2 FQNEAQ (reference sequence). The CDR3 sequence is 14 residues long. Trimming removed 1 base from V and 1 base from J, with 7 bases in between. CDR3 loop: CASSLDAGNTEAFF. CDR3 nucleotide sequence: TGTGCCAGCAGCTTAGACGCGGGGAACACTGAAGCTTTCTTT. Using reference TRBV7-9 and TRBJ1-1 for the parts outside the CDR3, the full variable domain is DTGVSQNPRHKITKRGQNVTFRCDPISEHNRLYWYRQTLGQGPEFLTYFQNEAQLEKSRLLSDRFSAERPKGSFSTLEIQRTEQGDSAMYLCASSLDAGNTEAFFGQGTRLTVV.

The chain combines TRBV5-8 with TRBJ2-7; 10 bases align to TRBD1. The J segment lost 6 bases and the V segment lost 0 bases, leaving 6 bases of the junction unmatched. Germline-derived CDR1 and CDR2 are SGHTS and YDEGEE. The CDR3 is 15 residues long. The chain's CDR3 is CASSLGQGAGGEQYF. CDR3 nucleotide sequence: TGTGCCAGCAGCTTGGGACAGGGGGCCGGGGGCGAGCAGTACTTC.

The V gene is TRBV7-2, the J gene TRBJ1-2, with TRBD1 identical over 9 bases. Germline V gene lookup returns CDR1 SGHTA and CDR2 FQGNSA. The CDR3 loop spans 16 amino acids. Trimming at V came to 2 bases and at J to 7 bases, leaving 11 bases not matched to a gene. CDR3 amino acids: CASSLLSGQGGSGYTF. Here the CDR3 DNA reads TGTGCCAGCAGCTTATTGTCGGGACAGGGCGGCTCTGGCTACACCTTC.

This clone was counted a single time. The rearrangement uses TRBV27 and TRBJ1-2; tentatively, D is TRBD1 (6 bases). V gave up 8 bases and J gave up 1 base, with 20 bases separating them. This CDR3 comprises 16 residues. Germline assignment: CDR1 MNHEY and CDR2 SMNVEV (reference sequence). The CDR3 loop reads CASGTHRDTSNYGYTF. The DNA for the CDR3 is TGTGCCAGCGGGACGCACCGGGACACTAGTAACTATGGCTACACCTTC.

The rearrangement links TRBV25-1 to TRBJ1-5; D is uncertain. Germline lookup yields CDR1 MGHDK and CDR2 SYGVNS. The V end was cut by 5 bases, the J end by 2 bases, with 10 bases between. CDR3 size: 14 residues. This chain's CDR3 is CASSSSSGNQPQHF. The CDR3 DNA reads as TGTGCCAGCAGTTCAAGTTCAGGCAATCAGCCCCAGCATTTT.

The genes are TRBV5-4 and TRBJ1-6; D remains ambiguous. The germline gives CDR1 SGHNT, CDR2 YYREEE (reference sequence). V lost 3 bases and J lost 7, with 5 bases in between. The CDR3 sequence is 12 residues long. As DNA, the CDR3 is TGTGCCAGCAGCTCCCTAAATTCACCCCTCCACTTT. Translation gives CASSSLNSPLHF.

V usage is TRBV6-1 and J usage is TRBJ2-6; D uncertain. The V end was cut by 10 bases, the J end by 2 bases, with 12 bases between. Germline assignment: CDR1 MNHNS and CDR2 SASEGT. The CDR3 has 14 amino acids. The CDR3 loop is CATRVSPGANVLTF. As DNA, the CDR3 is TGTGCCACCAGAGTAAGTCCTGGGGCCAACGTCCTGACTTTC.

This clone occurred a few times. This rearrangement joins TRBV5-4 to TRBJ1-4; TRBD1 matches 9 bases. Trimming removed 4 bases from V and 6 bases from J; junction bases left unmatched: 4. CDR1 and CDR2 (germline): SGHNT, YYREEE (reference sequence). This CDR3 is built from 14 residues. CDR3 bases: TGTGCCAGCAGCATGGGACAGGGATATGAAAAACTGTTTTTT. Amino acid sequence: CASSMGQGYEKLFF.

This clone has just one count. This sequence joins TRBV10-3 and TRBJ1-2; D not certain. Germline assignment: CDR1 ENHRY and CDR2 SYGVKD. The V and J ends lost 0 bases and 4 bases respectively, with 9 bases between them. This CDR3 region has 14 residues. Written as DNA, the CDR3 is TGTGCCATCAGTGAGTCTCTTGGGTCCTATGGCTACACCTTC. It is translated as CAISESLGSYGYTF.

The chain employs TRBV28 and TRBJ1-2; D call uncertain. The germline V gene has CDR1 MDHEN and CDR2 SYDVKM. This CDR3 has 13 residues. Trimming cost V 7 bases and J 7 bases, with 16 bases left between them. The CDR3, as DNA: TGTGCCAGCACCAAAGGGTGGGGTGGTGGCTACACCTTC. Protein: CASTKGWGGGYTF.